This passage covers 8 T cell receptor beta chains from one sample sequenced in a study of PD-1 blockade in classical Hodgkin lymphoma. In every patient, relapse followed autologous stem cell transplantation, while exposure to brentuximab vedotin differed. Assay used: immunoSEQ multiplex PCR; TCRdb lists only in-frame clones, some missing. The repertoire holds some 62,000 clones, with approximately 90% as singletons. Specimen: peripheral blood mononuclear cells (PBMCs), collected at baseline. The source of these receptors is a human donor with classical Hodgkin lymphoma.

The rearrangement links TRBV5-3 to TRBJ2-2; D is undetermined. TRBV5-3 counts as an open reading frame of uncertain function. V was cut by 5 bases and J by 7 bases, with 21 bases left in between. The length of the CDR3 is 16 residues. The DNA for the CDR3 is TGTGCCAGAAGTTTTACGGACCCAGGTGGCGGCGGGGAGCTGTTTTTT. Translating it yields CARSFTDPGGGGELFF.

The chain carries TRBV4-3 and TRBJ1-6; TRBD1 might be the D (5 bases). From germline, CDR1 is LGHNA and CDR2 YSLEER. The CDR3 loop spans 16 amino acids. The V and J ends lost 0 bases and 2 bases respectively, with 8 bases between them. The CDR3 loop is CASSQDTQAYNSPLHF. The CDR3 DNA reads as TGCGCCAGCAGCCAAGATACACAGGCCTATAATTCACCCCTCCACTTT.

The chain recombines TRBV5-8 with TRBJ1-5, with 7 bases fitting TRBD1. Trimming at V came to 4 bases and at J to 2 bases, leaving 9 bases not matched to a gene. The V gene's germline CDR1 is SGHTS and CDR2 YDEGEE. The length of the CDR3 is 16 residues. The CDR3 DNA follows: TGTGCCAGCAGCATAAAGACAGGGAGCGGCAATCAGCCCCAGCATTTT. It translates to CASSIKTGSGNQPQHF. Looking up the rest from reference TRBV5-8 and TRBJ1-5 gives the full variable domain: EAGVTQSPTHLIKTRGQQATLRCSPISGHTSVYWYQQALGLGLQFLLWYDEGEERNRGNFPPRFSGRQFPNYSSELNVNALELEDSALYLCASSIKTGSGNQPQHFGDGTRLSIL.

The genes are TRBV27 and TRBJ2-4; tentatively, D is TRBD1 or TRBD2 (5 bases each). The CDR3 extends over 13 amino acids. Trimming took off 4 bases at V and 8 bases at J, with 12 bases between the two ends. CDR1 is MNHEY, CDR2 SMNVEV, per germline (reference sequence). CDR3 amino acids: CASSWGREHIQYF. CDR3 in DNA: TGTGCCAGCAGTTGGGGCAGGGAGCACATTCAGTACTTC.

This chain joins TRBV6-5 and TRBJ2-1, with 12 bases identical to TRBD1. After removal of 7 bases from V and 8 bases from J, the junction contained 3 bases not matched to a gene. This CDR3 region has 13 residues. Germline CDR1 and CDR2: MNHEY and SVGAGI. CDR3 protein: CASTGTGGDEQFF. In nucleotides, the CDR3 is TGTGCCAGCACCGGGACAGGGGGCGATGAGCAGTTCTTC.

J is TRBJ2-5 and V is TRBV19; TRBD2 aligns across 10 bases. Germline loops: CDR1 LNHDA, CDR2 SQIVND (reference sequence). This CDR3 spans 17 amino acids. With 2 bases clipped from V and 4 bases from J, the junction kept 10 bases outside the gene matches. The CDR3 here is CASSIRPSGGSRETQYF. In DNA form, the CDR3 reads TGTGCCAGTAGTATACGACCTAGCGGGGGTTCGAGAGAGACCCAGTACTTC. The full variable domain, in which reference TRBV19 and TRBJ2-5 provide the parts outside the CDR3, is DGGITQSPKYLFRKEGQNVTLSCEQNLNHDAMYWYRQDPGQGLRLIYYSQIVNDFQKGDIAEGYSVSREKKESFPLTVTSAQKNPTAFYLCASSIRPSGGSRETQYFGPGTRLLVL.

CDR3 protein: CAWGAQRDTEAFF. Written as DNA, the CDR3 is TGTGCCTGGGGGGCCCAGCGAGACACTGAAGCTTTCTTT. This chain joins TRBV30 and TRBJ1-1, with D perhaps matching TRBD1 (5 bases). The germline CDR1 and CDR2 sequences are GTSNPN and SVGIG (reference sequence). Trimming left V 5 bases short and J 3 bases short, with 13 bases between. The CDR3 consists of 13 residues.

The chain uses TRBV5-1 and TRBJ2-7; D is possibly TRBD2 (7 bases). The CDR3 consists of 14 residues. Trimming shortened V by 4 bases and J by 0 bases, and 11 bases separated the two germline ends. Germline V lookup: CDR1 SGHRS, CDR2 YFSETQ. The CDR3 protein is CASSPGDYSYEQYF. Here the CDR3 DNA reads TGCGCCAGCAGCCCAGGGGACTACTCCTACGAGCAGTACTTC.